One and the same sample provided the 9 T cell receptor beta chains below, sequenced in a study of T cell responses to AZD1222 COVID-19 vaccine. The protocol was immunoSEQ multiplex PCR, while the TCRdb copy is restricted to in-frame clones and leaves out a portion. Counted here are 84,000 or so clones, 80% to 90% occurring once; the ten biggest clones make up approximately 7.9%. The sample consisted of peripheral blood, taken on day 0 of AZD1222 vaccination. These receptor sequences come from an adult in good health.

This rearrangement joins TRBV6-5 to TRBJ2-7; D assignment may be TRBD1 or TRBD2 (5 bases each). V was clipped by 6 bases and J by 3 bases, with 12 bases between them. The CDR3 has 13 amino acids. The germline gives CDR1 MNHEY, CDR2 SVGAGI. This chain's CDR3 is CASRFGTDYEQYF. The CDR3 bases are TGTGCCAGCAGGTTCGGGACGGACTACGAGCAGTACTTC.

The rearrangement joins TRBV21-1 to TRBJ2-1; the table's D gene call, TRBD1, was not cross checked with the DNA. TRBV21-1 is noted as a pseudogene. This CDR3 is built from 15 residues. CDR3 nucleotides: TGTGCCAGCAGCAGATCGATCAGCTCCTACAATGAGCAGTTCTTC. The encoded protein is CASSRSISSYNEQFF.

The V and J genes are TRBV4-3 and TRBJ1-1; the match to TRBD1 covers 9 bases. The CDR3 length is 17 residues. Losses at the gene ends were 1 base for V and 0 bases for J; bases not matched to a gene: 6. CDR1 is LGHNA and CDR2 is YSLEER in the germline V gene. This chain's CDR3 is CASSQGLTGGVNTEAFF. Written as DNA, the CDR3 is TGCGCCAGCAGCCAAGGGCTGACAGGGGGGGTGAACACTGAAGCTTTCTTT.

This sequence joins TRBV2 and TRBJ1-4; 9 bases are a match to TRBD1. The junction had 3 bases not matched to a gene; V was cut back by 6 bases and J by 7 bases. The CDR3 contains 13 residues. Germline V gives CDR1 SNHLY, CDR2 FYNNEI. CDR3 sequence (DNA): TGTGCCAGCAGGGGACAGGGCACTGAAAAACTGTTTTTT. Its protein product is CASRGQGTEKLFF.

This clone was found once. The chain links TRBV28 to TRBJ1-5; maybe TRBD1 (5 bases). Germline loops: CDR1 MDHEN, CDR2 SYDVKM. V shed 0 bases and J shed 3 bases, with 9 bases lying between them. This CDR3 is 15 amino acids long. The CDR3 sequence: CASSLWRRANQPQHF. The DNA for the CDR3 is TGTGCCAGCAGTTTATGGCGCAGGGCCAATCAGCCCCAGCATTTT.

The V gene is TRBV7-3, the J gene TRBJ1-5; D gene unclear. The CDR3 is 13 amino acids. The germline V gene encodes CDR1 SGHTA and CDR2 FQGTGA. V was shortened by 2 bases and J by 3 bases, with 5 bases between the two germline ends. The CDR3 is CASSLGLNQPQHF. The CDR3 region has the DNA TGTGCCAGCAGCTTAGGTCTCAATCAGCCCCAGCATTTT.

The rearrangement joins TRBV6-6 to TRBJ1-1; D may be TRBD1 (5 bases). CDR3 size: 14 residues. CDR1 is MNHNY, CDR2 SVGAGI, per germline (reference sequence). Trimming took off 7 bases at V and 7 bases at J, with 19 bases between the two ends. The CDR3 nucleotides are TGTGCCAGCACCCCCTTCCGGGACTGGGGTGAAGCTTTCTTT. Its translation: CASTPFRDWGEAFF.

The rearrangement links TRBV27 to TRBJ2-3, with 9 nucleotides matching TRBD2. With 5 bases clipped from V and 3 bases from J, the junction kept 6 bases outside the gene matches. Germline loops: CDR1 MNHEY, CDR2 SMNVEV (reference sequence). The CDR3 runs 15 residues. Written as DNA, the CDR3 is TGTGCCAGCAGTCCCCTCCTAGCGGGGACAGATACGCAGTATTTT. Amino acid sequence: CASSPLLAGTDTQYF.

V and J are TRBV2 and TRBJ2-5; 7 nucleotides match TRBD1. Germline V CDR1 and CDR2: SNHLY, FYNNEI. V shed 10 bases and J 2 bases; nucleotides not matched to a gene: 7. This CDR3 region has 13 residues. CDR3 loop: CATRTGRQETQYF. The DNA for the CDR3 is TGTGCCACCCGGACAGGTAGACAAGAGACCCAGTACTTC.